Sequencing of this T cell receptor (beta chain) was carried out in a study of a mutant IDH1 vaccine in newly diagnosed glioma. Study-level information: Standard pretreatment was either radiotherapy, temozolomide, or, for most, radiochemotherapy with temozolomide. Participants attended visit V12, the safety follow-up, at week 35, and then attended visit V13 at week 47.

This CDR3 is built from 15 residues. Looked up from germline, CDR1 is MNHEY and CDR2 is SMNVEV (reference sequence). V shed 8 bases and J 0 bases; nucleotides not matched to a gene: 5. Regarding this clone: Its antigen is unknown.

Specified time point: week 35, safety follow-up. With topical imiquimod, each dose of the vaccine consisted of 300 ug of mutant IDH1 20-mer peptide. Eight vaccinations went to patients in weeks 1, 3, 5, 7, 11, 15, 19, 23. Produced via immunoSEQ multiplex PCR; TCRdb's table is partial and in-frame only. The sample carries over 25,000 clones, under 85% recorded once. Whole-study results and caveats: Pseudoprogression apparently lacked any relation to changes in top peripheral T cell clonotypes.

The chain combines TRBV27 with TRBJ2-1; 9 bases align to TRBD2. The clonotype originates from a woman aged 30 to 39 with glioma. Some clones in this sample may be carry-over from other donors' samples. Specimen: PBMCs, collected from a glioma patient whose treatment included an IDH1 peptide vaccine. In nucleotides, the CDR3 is TGTGCCAGCGCGGCGGGAGGGAGCTCCTACAATGAGCAGTTCTTC. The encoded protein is CASAAGGSSYNEQFF.